This T cell receptor (beta chain) comes out of a study of OX40 agonist ivuxolimab in advanced cancers. Unmatched junction bases numbered 8, after V lost 4 bases and J lost 4 bases. CDR1 and CDR2 (germline): SGHRS, YFSETQ. The CDR3 has 14 amino acids. Regarding the study as a whole: Clonal expansion by week 6 occurred in CD4+ and CD8+ blood T cells (at 0.1 to 3.0 mg/kg).

The protocol was immunoSEQ multiplex PCR, while the TCRdb copy is restricted to in-frame clones and leaves out a portion. The sample records approximately 47,000 clones, about 81% being singletons. Remarks on this clone: As yet, its antigen is unknown.

The rearrangement uses TRBV5-1 and TRBJ2-7, with 7 bases identical to TRBD1. Sequencing used CD4+ or CD8+ T cells sorted from blood, obtained in a trial of the OX40 agonist ivuxolimab. The source is an adult with an advanced solid tumor such as melanoma, head and neck, liver or kidney cancer. This CDR3 is CASSPTGKRYEQYF. CDR3 sequence (DNA): TGCGCCAGCAGCCCGACAGGGAAGCGATACGAGCAGTACTTC. Filled out from reference TRBV5-1 and TRBJ2-7, the complete variable domain reads KAGVTQTPRYLIKTRGQQVTLSCSPISGHRSVSWYQQTPGQGLQFLFEYFSETQRNKGNFPGRFSGRQFSNSRSEMNVSTLELGDSALYLCASSPTGKRYEQYFGPGTRLTVT.